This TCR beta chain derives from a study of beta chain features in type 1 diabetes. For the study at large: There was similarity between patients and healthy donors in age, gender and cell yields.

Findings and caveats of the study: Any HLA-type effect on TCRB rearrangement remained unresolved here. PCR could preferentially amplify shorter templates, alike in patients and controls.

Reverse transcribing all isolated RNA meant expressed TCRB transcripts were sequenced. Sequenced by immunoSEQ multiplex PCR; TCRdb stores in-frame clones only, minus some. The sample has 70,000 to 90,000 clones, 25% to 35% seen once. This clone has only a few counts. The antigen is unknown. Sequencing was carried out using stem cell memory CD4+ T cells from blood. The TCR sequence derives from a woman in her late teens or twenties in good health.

In DNA, the CDR3 is TGCGCCAGCAGCTTGATCGACAGGGAAGAGACCCAGTACTTC. This codes for CASSLIDREETQYF. This sequence joins TRBV5-1 and TRBJ2-5; 7 positions match TRBD1. The CDR3 length is 14 residues. V lost 1 base, J lost 3 bases, and 3 bases stayed unmatched. The germline V gene has CDR1 SGHRS and CDR2 YFSETQ.